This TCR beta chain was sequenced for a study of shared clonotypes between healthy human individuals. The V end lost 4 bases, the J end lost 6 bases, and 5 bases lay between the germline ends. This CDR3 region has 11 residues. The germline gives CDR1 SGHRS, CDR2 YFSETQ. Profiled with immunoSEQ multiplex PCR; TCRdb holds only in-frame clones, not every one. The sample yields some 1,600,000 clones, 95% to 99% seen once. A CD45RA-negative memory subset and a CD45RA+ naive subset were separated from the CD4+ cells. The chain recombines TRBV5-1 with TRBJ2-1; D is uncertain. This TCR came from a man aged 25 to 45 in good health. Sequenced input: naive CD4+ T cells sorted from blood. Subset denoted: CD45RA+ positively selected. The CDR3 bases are TGCGCCAGCAGCGTTATCAATGAGCAGTTCTTC. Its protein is CASSVINEQFF.